Sequencing of this TCR beta chain was carried out in a study of OX40 agonist ivuxolimab in advanced cancers. As for the study in general: Given to patients was ivuxolimab, an agonistic anti-OX40 (CD134) antibody. Three patients had partial responses: one hepatocellular carcinoma, two cutaneous melanoma.

V gave up 0 bases and J gave up 8 bases, with 9 bases separating them. Germline-derived CDR1 and CDR2 are SGDLS and YYNGEE. The CDR3 has 13 residues. Clones were sequenced by immunoSEQ multiplex PCR, and TCRdb holds only the in-frame ones, with some missing. The data contain about 75,000 clones, 70% to 90% of them singletons. The study's findings and limits: Among T cells, CD8+ cells averaged more expanded clones than CD4+ cells.

If patients had autoimmune disease history or systemic immunosuppression, they were excluded. A remark on this clone: Its antigen is currently unknown.

Sequences were derived from CD4+ or CD8+ T cells sorted from blood, sampled in a trial of the OX40 agonist ivuxolimab. The origin of this receptor is an adult with an advanced solid tumor such as melanoma, head and neck, liver or kidney cancer. The chain couples TRBV9 to TRBJ1-3; D perhaps matches TRBD1 (6 bases). The CDR3 loop reads CASSVDRADTIYF. The CDR3, as DNA: TGTGCCAGCAGCGTAGACAGGGCAGACACCATATATTTT.